The 18 T cell receptor beta chains in this list originate from one sample, sequenced in a study of blood T cells in healthy people across ages (dated by TCRdb to 2015 to 2017). The library was produced with 5' RACE. The sequencer was an Illumina HiSeq 2500. A second 7 to 11 cycle PCR used a sample-barcoded 5' primer and a J-beta primer mix. The raw public data were reprocessed by TCRdb itself: fastp quality trimming at Q25, MiXCR clonotype calling, in-frame beta chains only. Every entry covers one CDR3 protein and lists the most common genes and DNA from its rows. The sample table contains hundreds of thousands of distinct CDR3 sequences; only one count was recorded for about 53% of them. 30% to 40% of the sample belongs to the ten largest clones. The sequenced sample was blood. The receptors here all came from a man aged 55 to 70 in good health.

This rearrangement joins TRBV3-1 to TRBJ2-7; 9 bases map to TRBD2. Germline lookup yields CDR1 LGHDT and CDR2 YNNKEL (reference sequence). The CDR3 is 17 amino acids. V dropped 1 base and J dropped 3; count of bases not matched to a gene: 10. As DNA, the CDR3 is TGTGCCAGCAGCCAAGGTTGGACTAGCGACCTCCACTACGAGCAGTACTTC. Its protein product is CASSQGWTSDLHYEQYF.

The genes are TRBV6-2 or TRBV6-3 and TRBJ2-7; TRBD2 matches 8 bases. CDR1 is MNHEY, CDR2 SVGEGT, per germline. The trim removed 5 bases at V and 0 bases at J, leaving 6 bases unmatched. This CDR3 region has 15 residues. DNA for the CDR3: TGTGCCAGCAGTCACTTAGCGGGGCCCTCCTACGAGCAGTACTTC. Translating gives CASSHLAGPSYEQYF.

The genes are TRBV5-1 and TRBJ2-3; 13 positions agree with TRBD2. CDR1 is SGHRS and CDR2 is YFSETQ in the germline V gene. Trimming took 0 bases from V and 2 from J; bases not matched to a gene: 9. The CDR3 is 19 amino acids. Here the CDR3 reads CASSLARLAGGLTTDTQYF. DNA for the CDR3: TGCGCCAGCAGCTTGGCTCGACTAGCGGGGGGACTCACCACAGATACGCAGTATTTT.

CDR3 in amino acids: CASSPGGPGNIQYF. CDR3 coding DNA: TGTGCCAGCAGCCCGGGGGGGCCAGGAAACATTCAGTACTTC. The rearrangement links TRBV4-2 to TRBJ2-4; 8 bases fit TRBD2. The CDR3 is made up of 14 amino acids. V lost 4 bases and J lost 6; bases outside the gene matches: 5. Per the germline V gene, CDR1 is LGHNA and CDR2 is YNFKEQ.

This clonotype was seen just once. This chain connects TRBV29-1 to TRBJ1-2, with D tentatively TRBD1 (5 bases). Trimming removed 1 base at V and 5 bases at J, with 11 bases between. This CDR3 contains 13 residues. The germline V gene encodes CDR1 SQVTM and CDR2 ANQGSEA. The CDR3 DNA reads TGCAGCGTTGAAGGGGGGGGATCTTATGGCTACACCTTC. It translates to CSVEGGGSYGYTF.

The chain is built from TRBV29-1 and TRBJ2-6; D uncertain. The CDR3 covers 13 residues. Germline CDR1 is SQVTM and CDR2 is ANQGSEA. V gave up 5 bases and J gave up 3 bases, with 8 bases separating them. Here the CDR3 reads CSVSADGANVLTF. CDR3 sequence (DNA): TGCAGCGTTTCCGCCGATGGGGCCAACGTCCTGACTTTC. Full variable domain (remainder filled in from reference TRBV29-1 and TRBJ2-6): SAVISQKPSRDICQRGTSLTIQCQVDSQVTMMFWYRQQPGQSLTLIATANQGSEATYESGFVIDKFPISRPNLTFSTLTVSNMSPEDSSIYLCSVSADGANVLTFGAGSRLTVL.

A single count supports this clonotype. V is TRBV12-5 and J is TRBJ1-2; no definite D call. With 5 bases removed from V and 11 bases from J, the gap between germline ends came to 15 bases. Germline values: CDR1 LGHNT, CDR2 FRNRAP. The CDR3 consists of 12 residues. CDR3 DNA: TGTGCTAGTGGTGAACACCCGGGTCGGTACACCTTC. Translation: CASGEHPGRYTF.

This clonotype was counted between two and nine times. The V and J genes are TRBV29-1 and TRBJ2-3; D assignment may be TRBD1 or TRBD2 (5 bases each). This CDR3 spans 12 amino acids. From germline, CDR1 is SQVTM and CDR2 ANQGSEA. V was shortened by 5 bases and J by 5 bases, with 11 bases between the two germline ends. The CDR3 DNA follows: TGCAGCGTTAAAGGGGACGGAGATACGCAGTATTTT. Translation gives CSVKGDGDTQYF.

V is TRBV12-3 or TRBV12-4 and J is TRBJ1-5; TRBD1 is a possible D gene (6 bases). The length of the CDR3 is 15 residues. V was trimmed by 3 bases and J by 2 bases, leaving 11 bases between them. CDR3 DNA sequence: TGTGCCAGCAGTTTCGCAGGGGCGGGCAATCAGCCCCAGCATTTT. Translated, it gives CASSFAGAGNQPQHF.

The chain links TRBV2 to TRBJ1-5; D is undetermined. V gave up 7 bases and J gave up 7 bases, with 14 bases separating them. Germline-derived CDR1 and CDR2 are SNHLY and FYNNEI. The CDR3 has 13 residues. The chain's CDR3 is CASTYYTRQPQHF. CDR3 in DNA: TGTGCCAGCACGTATTACACGAGGCAGCCCCAGCATTTT.

The rearrangement uses TRBV20-1 and TRBJ2-3; 10 nucleotides line up with TRBD2. Germline V gene lookup returns CDR1 DFQATT and CDR2 SNEGSKA (reference sequence). This CDR3 has 15 amino acids. The ends lost 5 bases at V and 5 bases at J; junction bases unmatched: 10. Written as DNA, the CDR3 is TGCAGTGCTTACCCTCTAGCGGGGGCCGAAGATACGCAGTATTTT. This sequence encodes CSAYPLAGAEDTQYF.

The chain is built from TRBV5-1 and TRBJ2-1; D might be TRBD1 (6 bases). The V end was cut by 4 bases, the J end by 8 bases, with 19 bases between. The CDR3 length is 15 residues. CDR1 and CDR2 (germline): SGHRS, YFSETQ. The CDR3 is CASSPGHAEVDEQFF. Written as DNA, the CDR3 is TGCGCCAGCAGCCCGGGACACGCGGAGGTAGATGAGCAGTTCTTC.

This clonotype turned up a few times. The chain couples TRBV5-5 to TRBJ1-1; TRBD1 aligns across 8 bases. V was clipped by 4 bases and J by 8 bases; unmatched bases: 10. The CDR3 contains 14 residues. The germline CDR1 and CDR2 sequences are SGHKS and YYEKEE (reference sequence). The CDR3, as DNA: TGTGCCAGCAGCCTAGGGACAGGCAAGACCGAAGCTTTCTTT. The encoded protein is CASSLGTGKTEAFF. Together with reference TRBV5-5 and TRBJ1-1, the CDR3 gives the full variable domain: DAGVTQSPTHLIKTRGQQVTLRCSPISGHKSVSWYQQVLGQGPQFIFQYYEKEERGRGNFPDRFSARQFPNYSSELNVNALLLGDSALYLCASSLGTGKTEAFFGQGTRLTVV.

This clonotype appeared a few times. V is TRBV7-6 and J is TRBJ2-7; 11 bases fit TRBD2. This CDR3 has 18 residues. V trimming: 3 bases; J trimming: 0 bases; junction bases outside the gene matches: 10. CDR1 and CDR2 from the germline V gene are SGHVS and FNYEAQ. The CDR3 reads CASSLGTSGGNSSYEQYF. The CDR3 DNA follows: TGTGCCAGCAGCTTGGGCACTAGCGGGGGCAATAGCTCCTACGAGCAGTACTTC.

This chain joins TRBV6-6 and TRBJ2-1; weak D call: TRBD2 (5 bases). From germline, CDR1 is MNHNY and CDR2 SVGAGI (reference sequence). The CDR3 is made up of 14 amino acids. Trimming shortened V by 6 bases and J by 3 bases, and 12 bases separated the two germline ends. CDR3 sequence (DNA): TGTGCCAGCAGCCCTTCGGGGTTCTACAATGAGCAGTTCTTC. It specifies CASSPSGFYNEQFF.

The rearrangement uses TRBV12-3 or TRBV12-4 and TRBJ2-3; no clear D gene. The germline V and J ends were trimmed by 3 bases and 2 bases, with 12 bases remaining between them. The CDR3 is made up of 15 amino acids. The CDR3 reads CASSFSRVTTDTQYF. CDR3 sequence (DNA): TGTGCCAGCAGTTTTTCCAGAGTGACCACAGATACGCAGTATTTT.

The chain is built from TRBV3-1 and TRBJ1-6, with TRBD1 as a possible D gene (5 bases). Germline V gene data show CDR1 as LGHDT and CDR2 as YNNKEL (reference sequence). V lost 8 bases and J 15 bases, leaving 23 bases between the germline ends. The CDR3 has 14 residues. The CDR3 region has the DNA TGTGCCAGCGGACTCAGAAGTATTGTGGGACTCCTCCACTTT. Residues: CASGLRSIVGLLHF.

The chain employs TRBV4-2 and TRBJ1-2; 7 bases fit TRBD1. After removal of 4 bases from V and 4 bases from J, the junction contained 9 bases not matched to a gene. Germline V lookup: CDR1 LGHNA, CDR2 YNFKEQ. The length of the CDR3 is 15 residues. CDR3 DNA: TGTGCCAGCAGCCCGCGGACAGGCTGGGTCTATGGCTACACCTTC. It encodes CASSPRTGWVYGYTF.